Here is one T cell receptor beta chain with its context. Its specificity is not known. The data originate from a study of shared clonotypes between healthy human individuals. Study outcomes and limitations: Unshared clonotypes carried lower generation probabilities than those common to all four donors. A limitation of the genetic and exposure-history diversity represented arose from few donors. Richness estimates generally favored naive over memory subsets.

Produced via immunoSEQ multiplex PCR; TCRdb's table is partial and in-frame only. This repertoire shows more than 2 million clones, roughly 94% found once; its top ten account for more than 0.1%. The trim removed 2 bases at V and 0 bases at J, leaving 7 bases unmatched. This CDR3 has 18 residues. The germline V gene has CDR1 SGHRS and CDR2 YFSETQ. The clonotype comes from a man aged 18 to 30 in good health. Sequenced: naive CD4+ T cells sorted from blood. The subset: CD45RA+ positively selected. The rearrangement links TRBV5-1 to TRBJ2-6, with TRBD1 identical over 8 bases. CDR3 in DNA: TGCGCCAGCAGCTTATCCGGGACAGGAAACTCTGGGGCCAACGTCCTGACTTTC. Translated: CASSLSGTGNSGANVLTF.